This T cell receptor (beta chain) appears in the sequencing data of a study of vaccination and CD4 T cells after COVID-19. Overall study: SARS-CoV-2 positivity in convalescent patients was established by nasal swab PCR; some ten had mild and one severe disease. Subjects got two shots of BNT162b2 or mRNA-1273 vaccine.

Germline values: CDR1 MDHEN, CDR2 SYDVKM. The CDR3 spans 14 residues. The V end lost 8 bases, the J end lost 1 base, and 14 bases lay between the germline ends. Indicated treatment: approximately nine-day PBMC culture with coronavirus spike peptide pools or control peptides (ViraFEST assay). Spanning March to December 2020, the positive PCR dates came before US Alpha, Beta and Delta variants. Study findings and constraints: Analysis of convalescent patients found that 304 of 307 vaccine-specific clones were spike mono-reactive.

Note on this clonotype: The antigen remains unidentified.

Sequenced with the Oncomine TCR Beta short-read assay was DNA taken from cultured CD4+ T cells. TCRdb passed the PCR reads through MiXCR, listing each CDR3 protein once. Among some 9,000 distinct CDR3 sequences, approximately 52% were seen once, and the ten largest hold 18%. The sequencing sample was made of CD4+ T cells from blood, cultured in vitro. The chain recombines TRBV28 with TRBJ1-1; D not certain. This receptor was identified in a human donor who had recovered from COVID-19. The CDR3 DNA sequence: TGTGCCAGCCCTCCCGCGGGGAGGAACACTGAAGCTTTCTTT. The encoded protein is CASPPAGRNTEAFF.